This is a list of T cell receptor beta chains from one sample in a study of brain T cells in children with intractable seizures. TCRdb keeps only in-frame clones here, not all; method: immunoSEQ multiplex PCR. The table shows about 340,000 clones, with 85% to 95% occurring only once. Material: peripheral blood, obtained about 5 months after surgery. The receptors shown here come from a boy in the first two years of life with tuberous sclerosis and intractable seizures. CDR3s include the opening cysteine and the closing phenylalanine or tryptophan. The D gene is left open where the match is weak. Clone size is given for some rows only: seen once, a few or many times, or a class if the clone is expanded.

NA | NA | TRBJ2-2 | TRBV4-1 | CASSQHVTGELFF | TGCGCCAGCAGCCAACACGTTACCGGGGAGCTGTTTTTT
NA | TRBD1 | TRBJ1-1 | TRBV5-6 | CASSLGDSLSTEAFF | TGTGCCAGCAGCTTGGGGGACAGTCTGAGCACTGAAGCTTTCTTT
NA | NA | TRBJ2-7 | TRBV30 | CAWTLMPGSEQYF | TGTGCCTGGACCCTAATGCCTGGATCCGAGCAGTACTTC
NA | NA | TRBJ1-1 | TRBV6-5 | CASSYSRGLNTEAFF | TGTGCCAGCAGTTACTCTCGGGGGTTGAACACTGAAGCTTTCTTT
once | NA | TRBJ1-3 | TRBV5-4 | CASSLDITEGNTIYF | TGTGCCAGCAGCTTGGACATAACGGAGGGAAACACCATATATTTT
NA | NA | TRBJ1-1 | TRBV30 | CAWTLRAAVTEAFF | TGTGCCTGGACCCTTCGTGCGGCGGTAACTGAAGCTTTCTTT
NA | NA | TRBJ2-5 | TRBV3-1/TRBV3-2 | CASSRRYQETQYF | TGTGCCAGCAGCCGGAGGTACCAAGAGACCCAGTACTTC
NA | NA | TRBJ1-5 | TRBV1 | CTSSQDNTVCGLQPQHF | TGCACCAGCAGCCAAGATAATACGGTCTGTGGGCTACAGCCCCAGCATTTT
NA | NA | TRBJ1-6 | TRBV5-5 | CASSLDSGRGSPLHF | TGTGCCAGCAGCTTGGATTCTGGGAGAGGGTCACCCCTCCACTTT
NA | NA | TRBJ2-7 | TRBV10-3 | CAISVVGIYEQYF | TGTGCCATCAGTGTAGTGGGTATCTACGAGCAGTACTTC
once | NA | TRBJ2-1 | TRBV11-2 | CASSLEGGRDEQFF | TGTGCCAGCAGCTTAGAGGGGGGGCGGGATGAGCAGTTCTTC
NA | NA | TRBJ1-5 | TRBV3-1/TRBV3-2 | CASSQDRLEGRPQHF | TGTGCCAGCAGCCAAGATCGGTTGGAAGGCCGGCCCCAGCATTTT